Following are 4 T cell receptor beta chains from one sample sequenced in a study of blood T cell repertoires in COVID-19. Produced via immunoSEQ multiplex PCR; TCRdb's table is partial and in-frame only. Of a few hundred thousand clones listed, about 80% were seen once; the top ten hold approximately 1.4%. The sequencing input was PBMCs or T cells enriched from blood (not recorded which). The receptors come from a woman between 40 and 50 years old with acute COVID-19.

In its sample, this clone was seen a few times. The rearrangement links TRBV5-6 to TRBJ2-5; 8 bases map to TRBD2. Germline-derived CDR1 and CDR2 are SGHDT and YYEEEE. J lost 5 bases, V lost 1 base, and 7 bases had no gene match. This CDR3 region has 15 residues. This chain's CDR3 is CASSLKAGVGETQYF. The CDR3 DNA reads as TGTGCCAGCAGCTTGAAAGCGGGAGTGGGTGAGACCCAGTACTTC.

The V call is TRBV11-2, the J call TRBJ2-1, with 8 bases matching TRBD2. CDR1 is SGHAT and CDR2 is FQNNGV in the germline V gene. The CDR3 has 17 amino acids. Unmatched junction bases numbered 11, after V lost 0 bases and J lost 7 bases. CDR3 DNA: TGTGCCAGCAGCTTAGACCCCGGGACTAGTTTTTATAATGAGCAGTTCTTC. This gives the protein CASSLDPGTSFYNEQFF.

The CDR3 DNA sequence: TGTGCCAGCAGCCCTCACACCGGGGAGCTGTTTTTT. Amino acid sequence: CASSPHTGELFF. This sequence joins TRBV7-2 and TRBJ2-2; D gene uncertain. There are 12 residues in the CDR3. From germline, CDR1 is SGHTA and CDR2 FQGNSA. Deletions cut 5 bases from V and 3 bases from J, with 4 bases between.

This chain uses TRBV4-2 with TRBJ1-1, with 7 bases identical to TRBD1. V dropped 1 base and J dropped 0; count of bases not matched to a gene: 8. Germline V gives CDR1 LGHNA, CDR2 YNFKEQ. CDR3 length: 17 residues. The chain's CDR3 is CASSQVEGAGVNTEAFF. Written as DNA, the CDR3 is TGTGCCAGCAGCCAAGTTGAGGGGGCCGGGGTGAACACTGAAGCTTTCTTT.